These 6 T cell receptor beta chains were all obtained from the same sample, sequenced in a study of neurological immune-mediated disorders. Each CDR3 protein gets one entry after TCRdb re-called the 5' RACE reads with MiXCR. Altogether fewer than 90,000 distinct CDR3 sequences are present, roughly 10% being singletons, with the ten largest covering roughly 9%. As for time point: longitudinal time-point 1 (baseline). The sample was PBMCs. These TCRs come from a man younger than 40 in good health.

There are many counts of this clonotype. Written as DNA, the CDR3 is TGTGCCAGCTCACCAAGCCGGGAAATGAACACTGAAGCTTTCTTT. Encoded protein: CASSPSREMNTEAFF. The gene calls are TRBV18 and TRBJ1-1; D uncertain. Trimming stripped 2 bases from V and 0 bases from J, with 10 bases between. Germline V lookup: CDR1 KGHSH, CDR2 LQKENI. The CDR3 extends over 15 amino acids.

This clonotype was recorded many times. The rearrangement joins TRBV20-1 to TRBJ2-2; 11 positions agree with TRBD2. The CDR3 runs to 16 residues. With V trimmed by 0 bases and J by 3 bases, 3 bases remained unmatched. Germline V gene lookup returns CDR1 DFQATT and CDR2 SNEGSKA (reference sequence). Written as DNA, the CDR3 is TGCAGTGCTAGAGAACCGGGACTAGCGGACACCGGGGAGCTGTTTTTT. It yields the protein CSAREPGLADTGELFF.

The chain has TRBV4-3 and TRBJ1-2; possibly TRBD1 for D (5 bases). Germline values: CDR1 LGHNA, CDR2 YSLEER. This CDR3 spans 17 amino acids. V was pared by 1 base and J by 4 bases, with 19 bases between. The CDR3 loop reads CASSQAFRGVDAYGYTF. The CDR3 DNA reads TGCGCCAGCAGCCAAGCCTTTAGAGGGGTGGATGCCTATGGCTACACCTTC.

This clonotype has a count of ten or more. The chain combines TRBV14 with TRBJ2-1; D is unclear. This CDR3 contains 18 residues. Germline V lookup: CDR1 SGHDN, CDR2 FVKESK. Trimming took 0 bases from V and 0 from J, leaving 15 bases between them. CDR3 amino acids: CASSQDASPLSSYNEQFF. In DNA form, the CDR3 reads TGTGCCAGCAGCCAAGACGCCTCCCCCTTAAGCTCCTACAATGAGCAGTTCTTC. The complete variable domain, with remaining parts taken from reference TRBV14 and TRBJ2-1, reads EAGVTQFPSHSVIEKGQTVTLRCDPISGHDNLYWYRRVMGKEIKFLLHFVKESKQDESGMPNNRFLAERTGGTYSTLKVQPAELEDSGVYFCASSQDASPLSSYNEQFFGPGTRLTVL.

In the case of this clonotype: One base away lies a much larger clone, so this may be a sequencing read error. The chain uses TRBV4-2 and TRBJ1-4; possible D gene TRBD1, 5 bases. This CDR3 is 17 amino acids long. The germline CDR1 and CDR2 sequences are LGHNA and YNFKEQ. CDR3 sequence: CVSSQAGLSGANEKLFF. The CDR3 coding sequence is TGTGTCAGCAGCCAAGCCGGACTCTCGGGGGCTAATGAAAAACTGTTTTTT.

This clonotype was observed many times. The gene calls are TRBV7-2 and TRBJ2-6; TRBD2 matches 7 bases. V gave up 7 bases and J gave up 0 bases; unmatched junction bases: 6. The CDR3 runs to 16 residues. Germline CDR1 and CDR2: SGHTA and FQGNSA. In nucleotides, the CDR3 is TGTGCCAGCAAGCTAGCGGTTACCTCTGGGGCCAACGTCCTGACTTTC. It encodes CASKLAVTSGANVLTF.